Listed below are T cell receptor beta chains from one sample, sequenced in a study of response to subunit inactivated influenza vaccine. TCRdb passed the RT-PCR reads through MiXCR, listing each CDR3 protein once. The sample contains about 530,000 distinct CDR3 sequences, approximately 12% of which appear only once. Sample: PBMCs from blood, taken on the day of vaccination. Receptor source: a man aged 45-65 years who received an inactivated influenza vaccine. Both conserved end residues are part of each CDR3. D genes are given only for firm matches. Clone size, where shown, is once, few, many, or a class for clones that have expanded.

TRBV6-5	TRBJ2-5	-	-	CASSYEQGPETQYF	TGTGCCAGCAGTTACGAGCAGGGCCCGGAGACCCAGTACTTC
TRBV7-8	TRBJ2-1	-	TRBD2	CASSSIAGGREQFF	TGTGCCAGCAGCTCTATAGCGGGGGGGCGTGAGCAGTTCTTC
TRBV28	TRBJ2-7	few	TRBD2	CASSSSGVHQQYF	TGTGCCAGCAGTTCTAGCGGAGTACACCAGCAGTACTTC
TRBV24-1	TRBJ2-1	few	TRBD2	CATSDFATREGGSYNEQFF	TGTGCCACCAGTGATTTCGCGACAAGGGAGGGTGGCTCCTACAATGAGCAGTTCTTC
TRBV7-9	TRBJ2-1	-	-	CASSPYGTAHNEQFF	TGTGCCAGCAGCCCCTACGGGACGGCCCACAATGAGCAGTTCTTC
TRBV10-1	TRBJ2-7	few	TRBD1	CASSEPRTGQDSYEQYF	TGCGCCAGCAGTGAGCCCAGGACGGGACAGGATTCCTACGAGCAGTACTTC
TRBV11-3	TRBJ2-1	many	TRBD2	CASSQYYGGAIGNEQFF	TGTGCCAGCAGCCAATACTACGGGGGGGCGATCGGGAATGAGCAGTTCTTC
TRBV12-3/TRBV12-4	TRBJ2-7	few	TRBD1	CAGAGTGAYEQYF	TGTGCCGGGGCCGGGACAGGGGCATACGAGCAGTACTTC
TRBV7-9	TRBJ2-3	few	TRBD2	CASSPIAGDGTDTQYF	TGTGCCAGCAGCCCTATAGCGGGAGACGGCACAGATACGCAGTATTTT
TRBV6-5	TRBJ2-1	-	TRBD2	CASSLSPGLGGNEQFF	TGTGCCAGCAGTTTATCTCCGGGACTAGGGGGCAATGAGCAGTTCTTC
TRBV11-1	TRBJ2-1	-	TRBD2	CASSFSYARTSGGGEQFF	TGTGCCAGCAGCTTCTCTTACGCCCGGACTAGCGGGGGTGGTGAGCAGTTCTTC
TRBV12-3/TRBV12-4	TRBJ2-3	few	-	CASSFSAHTDTQYF	TGTGCCAGCAGTTTCAGCGCCCACACAGATACGCAGTATTTT
TRBV27	TRBJ1-2	few	TRBD1	CASSVTGTGHYGYTF	TGTGCCAGCAGCGTTACCGGGACAGGCCACTATGGCTACACCTTC
TRBV13	TRBJ2-7	-	TRBD2	CASSLGPSGIYEQYF	TGTGCCAGCAGCTTAGGCCCTAGCGGGATTTACGAGCAGTACTTC
TRBV4-3	TRBJ2-5	-	-	CASSQDFGYQETQYF	TGCGCCAGCAGCCAAGATTTTGGTTACCAAGAGACCCAGTACTTC
TRBV20-1	TRBJ2-5	-	-	CSARRFQETQYF	TGCAGTGCTCGGAGGTTTCAAGAGACCCAGTACTTC
TRBV6-1	TRBJ2-1	-	-	CASSTTTSGNNEQFF	TGTGCCAGCAGTACGACCACGTCAGGGAACAATGAGCAGTTCTTC
TRBV15	TRBJ2-5	few	TRBD1	CATSNWDRRVETQYF	TGTGCCACCAGCAATTGGGACAGGAGGGTGGAGACCCAGTACTTC
TRBV11-2	TRBJ2-7	few	TRBD1	CASSLNRGAVFEQYF	TGTGCCAGCAGCTTAAACAGGGGGGCCGTCTTTGAGCAGTACTTC
TRBV3-1	TRBJ2-1	many	TRBD1	CASSQNPWQGAEISWQFF	TGTGCCAGCAGCCAAAACCCGTGGCAGGGGGCCGAAATTAGTTGGCAGTTCTTC